This entry lists 13 T cell receptor beta chains sequenced from one sample in a study of cytomegalovirus exposure and HLA in healthy donors. A multiplex PCR was run with 60 Vbeta primers and 13 Jbeta primers. Profiled with immunoSEQ multiplex PCR; TCRdb holds only in-frame clones, not every one. The data show fewer than 200,000 clones, around 75% seen once. The specimen was PBMCs. These TCRs come from a human donor in good health.

This rearrangement joins TRBV9 to TRBJ1-2; D is unresolved. Germline V gene sequence: CDR1 SGDLS, CDR2 YYNGEE. This CDR3 is built from 14 residues. The V and J ends lost 0 bases and 2 bases respectively, with 8 bases between them. CDR3 loop: CASSVGAGNYGYTF. The DNA for the CDR3 is TGTGCCAGCAGCGTAGGGGCGGGGAACTATGGCTACACCTTC.

The CDR3 nucleotides read TGTGCCAGTACCCTCACCGGCGAGCAGTACTTC. This gives the protein CASTLTGEQYF. This chain uses TRBV7-9 with TRBJ2-7; D unresolved. This CDR3 region has 11 residues. Trimming left V 9 bases short and J 6 bases short, with 12 bases between. The V gene's germline CDR1 is SEHNR and CDR2 FQNEAQ (reference sequence).

The chain combines TRBV19 with TRBJ2-5; no reliable D call. Trimming left V 3 bases short and J 5 bases short, with 10 bases between. This CDR3 is built from 13 residues. Germline loops: CDR1 LNHDA, CDR2 SQIVND (reference sequence). The CDR3 sequence is CASSIPGWETQYF. CDR3 bases: TGTGCCAGTAGTATCCCCGGGTGGGAGACCCAGTACTTC.

The chain uses TRBV7-9 and TRBJ2-2, with TRBD1 matching over 11 bases. The length of the CDR3 is 17 residues. After removal of 4 bases from V and 3 bases from J, the junction contained 7 bases not matched to a gene. Germline V gene lookup returns CDR1 SEHNR and CDR2 FQNEAQ (reference sequence). The CDR3 DNA reads TGTGCCAGCAGCTGGATCCCGGGACAGGGGGACACCGGGGAGCTGTTTTTT. It yields the protein CASSWIPGQGDTGELFF. The variable domain in full, completed from reference TRBV7-9 and TRBJ2-2, reads DTGVSQNPRHKITKRGQNVTFRCDPISEHNRLYWYRQTLGQGPEFLTYFQNEAQLEKSRLLSDRFSAERPKGSFSTLEIQRTEQGDSAMYLCASSWIPGQGDTGELFFGEGSRLTVL.

CDR3 DNA: TGTGCCAGCAGCGTAGGAACAGGGGGCCACGAGCAGTACTTC. This gives the protein CASSVGTGGHEQYF. V and J are TRBV9 and TRBJ2-7; 9 bases are shared with TRBD1. From germline, CDR1 is SGDLS and CDR2 YYNGEE. This CDR3 comprises 14 residues. With 0 bases clipped from V and 5 bases from J, the junction kept 3 bases outside the gene matches. Combining the CDR3 with reference TRBV9 and TRBJ2-7 gives the whole variable domain DSGVTQTPKHLITATGQRVTLRCSPRSGDLSVYWYQQSLDQGLQFLIQYYNGEERAKGNILERFSAQQFPDLHSELNLSSLELGDSALYFCASSVGTGGHEQYFGPGTRLTVT.

The rearrangement links TRBV6-1 to TRBJ2-3; D might be TRBD2 (7 bases). The V gene lost 3 bases and the J gene lost 4 bases, with 17 bases spanning the gap. Germline loops: CDR1 MNHNS, CDR2 SASEGT. The CDR3 loop spans 16 amino acids. As DNA, the CDR3 is TGTGCCAGCAGTGATCCAGGCGGGGGCGGCGCAGATACGCAGTATTTT. This sequence encodes CASSDPGGGGADTQYF.

This chain uses TRBV9 with TRBJ2-7; 7 positions agree with TRBD2. The germline CDR1 and CDR2 sequences are SGDLS and YYNGEE. The CDR3 has 15 residues. V lost 2 bases, J lost 7 bases, and 12 bases stayed unmatched. CDR3 in amino acids: CASSVSGSYVGEQYF. Written as DNA, the CDR3 is TGTGCCAGCAGCGTTAGCGGGTCCTACGTGGGAGAGCAGTACTTC.

This clone was seen a handful of times. CDR3 DNA sequence: TGCGCCAGCAGTAGTACTAGCGGGGGGGAAACTGAGCAGTTCTTC. Amino acids: CASSSTSGGETEQFF. This chain connects TRBV4-1 to TRBJ2-1, with 13 bases that match TRBD2. The CDR3 is 15 residues long. Trimming took 6 bases from V and 9 from J; bases not matched to a gene: 8. Per germline, CDR1 MGHRA and CDR2 YSYEKL.

This clone was seen once. The genes are TRBV10-3 and TRBJ2-2; perhaps TRBD2 as D (6 bases). CDR1 and CDR2 (germline): ENHRY, SYGVKD. Trimming took 3 bases from V and 4 from J, leaving 9 bases between them. The CDR3 length is 14 residues. The CDR3 loop reads CAISDRGTTGELFF. The CDR3, as DNA: TGTGCCATCAGTGATCGGGGGACCACCGGGGAGCTGTTTTTT.

In this sample, this clone turned up once. The V call is TRBV30, the J call TRBJ1-2, with D tentatively TRBD1 (6 bases). The V end was cut by 4 bases, the J end by 0 bases, with 9 bases between. This CDR3 contains 13 residues. Germline V gene sequence: CDR1 GTSNPN, CDR2 SVGIG (reference sequence). The CDR3 protein is CAWTRGSNYGYTF. The CDR3 DNA reads as TGTGCCTGGACTAGGGGGTCTAACTATGGCTACACCTTC.

The V and J genes are TRBV10-2 and TRBJ1-3; D remains ambiguous. The V end lost 7 bases, the J end lost 3 bases, and 13 bases lay between the germline ends. CDR1 and CDR2 (germline): WSHSY, SAAADI. The CDR3 loop spans 14 amino acids. The CDR3 reads CASTVSGDGNTIYF. The CDR3 DNA is TGCGCCAGCACTGTCTCGGGAGATGGAAACACCATATATTTT.

CDR3 in amino acids: CASSTRGVQETQYF. CDR3 DNA: TGTGCCAGCAGCACCCGCGGGGTACAAGAGACCCAGTACTTC. The chain combines TRBV7-2 with TRBJ2-5, with D perhaps matching TRBD2 (6 bases). Germline CDR1 is SGHTA and CDR2 is FQGNSA. CDR3 length: 14 amino acids. Trimming pared 5 bases from V and 2 bases from J, leaving 12 bases between.

This clone showed up just once. This chain connects TRBV11-3 to TRBJ2-7, with D possibly matching TRBD1 (5 bases). Trimming took 0 bases from V and 0 from J, leaving 9 bases between them. Germline CDR1 is SGHNT and CDR2 is YENEEA. This CDR3 comprises 15 residues. DNA of the CDR3: TGTGCCAGCAGCTTAGACAGGGTTTTCTCCTACGAGCAGTACTTC. It translates to CASSLDRVFSYEQYF.